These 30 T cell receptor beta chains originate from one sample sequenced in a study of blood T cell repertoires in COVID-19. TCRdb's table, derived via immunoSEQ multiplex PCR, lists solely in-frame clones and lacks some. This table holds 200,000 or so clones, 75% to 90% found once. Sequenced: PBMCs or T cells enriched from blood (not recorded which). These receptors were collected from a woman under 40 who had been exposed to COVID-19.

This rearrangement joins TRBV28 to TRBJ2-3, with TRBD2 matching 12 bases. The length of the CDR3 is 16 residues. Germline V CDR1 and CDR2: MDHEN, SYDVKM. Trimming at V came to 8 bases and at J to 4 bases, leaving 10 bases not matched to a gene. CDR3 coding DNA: TGTGCCAGCTCCGTGACTAGCGGGAGTGCAGCAGATACGCAGTATTTT. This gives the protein CASSVTSGSAADTQYF.

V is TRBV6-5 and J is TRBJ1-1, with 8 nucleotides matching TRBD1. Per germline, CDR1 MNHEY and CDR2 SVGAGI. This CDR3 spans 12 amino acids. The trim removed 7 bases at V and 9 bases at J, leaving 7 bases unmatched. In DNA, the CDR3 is TGTGCCAGCACAGGACAGGGAATCAAAGCTTTCTTT. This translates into CASTGQGIKAFF.

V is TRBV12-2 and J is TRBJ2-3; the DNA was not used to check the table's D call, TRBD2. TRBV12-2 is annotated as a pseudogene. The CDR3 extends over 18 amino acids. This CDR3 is CASRLVLAGGPRTDTQYF. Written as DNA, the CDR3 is TGTGCAAGTCGCTTAGTCCTAGCGGGAGGCCCACGCACAGATACGCAGTATTTT.

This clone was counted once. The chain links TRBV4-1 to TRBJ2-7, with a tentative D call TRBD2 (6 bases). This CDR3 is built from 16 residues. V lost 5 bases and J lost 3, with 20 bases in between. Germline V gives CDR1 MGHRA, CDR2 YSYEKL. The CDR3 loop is CASSVNSETRFYEQYF. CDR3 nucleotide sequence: TGCGCCAGCAGCGTCAATTCCGAGACTAGATTCTACGAGCAGTACTTC.

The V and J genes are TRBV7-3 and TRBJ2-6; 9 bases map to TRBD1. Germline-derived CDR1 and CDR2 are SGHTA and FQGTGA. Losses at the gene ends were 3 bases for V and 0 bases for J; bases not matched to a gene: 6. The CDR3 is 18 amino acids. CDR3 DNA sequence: TGTGCCAGCAGCTTGCGGACAGGGGCGGTCTCTGGGGCCAACGTCCTGACTTTC. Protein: CASSLRTGAVSGANVLTF.

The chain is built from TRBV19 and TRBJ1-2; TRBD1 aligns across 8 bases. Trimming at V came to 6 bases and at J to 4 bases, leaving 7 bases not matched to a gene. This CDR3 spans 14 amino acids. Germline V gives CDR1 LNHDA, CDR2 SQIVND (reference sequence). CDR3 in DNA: TGTGCCAGTAGCCTTCAGGGGGCAAGCTATGGCTACACCTTC. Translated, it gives CASSLQGASYGYTF.

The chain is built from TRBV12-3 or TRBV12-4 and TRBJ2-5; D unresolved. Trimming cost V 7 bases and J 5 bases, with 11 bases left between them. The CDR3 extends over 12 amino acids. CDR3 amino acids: CASTQQAETQYF. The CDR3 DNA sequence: TGTGCCAGCACCCAACAAGCGGAGACCCAGTACTTC.

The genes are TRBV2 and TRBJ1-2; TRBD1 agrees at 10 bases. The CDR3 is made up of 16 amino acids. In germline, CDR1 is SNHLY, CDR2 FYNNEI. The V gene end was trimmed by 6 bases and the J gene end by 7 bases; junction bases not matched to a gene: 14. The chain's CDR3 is CASRGGTGASGFGYTF. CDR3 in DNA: TGTGCCAGCAGGGGCGGGACAGGGGCCAGTGGGTTTGGCTACACCTTC.

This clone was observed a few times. The CDR3 region is CATSAGEGYGYTF. DNA of the CDR3: TGTGCCACCAGTGCGGGGGAAGGGTATGGCTACACCTTC. The chain carries TRBV24-1 and TRBJ1-2, with D possibly being TRBD1 (5 bases). With 5 bases removed from V and 5 bases from J, the gap between germline ends came to 11 bases. Germline V gene lookup returns CDR1 KGHDR and CDR2 SFDVKD. The CDR3 sequence is 13 residues long.

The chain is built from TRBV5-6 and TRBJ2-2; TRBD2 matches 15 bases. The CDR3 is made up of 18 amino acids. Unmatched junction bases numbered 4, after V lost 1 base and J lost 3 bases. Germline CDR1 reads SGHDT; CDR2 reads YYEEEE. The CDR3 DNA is TGTGCCAGCAGCTTGCCCGGACTAGCGGGAGGGGACACCGGGGAGCTGTTTTTT. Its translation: CASSLPGLAGGDTGELFF.

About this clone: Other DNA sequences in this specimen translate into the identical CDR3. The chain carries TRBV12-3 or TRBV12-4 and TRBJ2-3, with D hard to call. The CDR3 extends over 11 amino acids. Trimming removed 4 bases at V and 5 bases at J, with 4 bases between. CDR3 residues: CASSSLDTQYF. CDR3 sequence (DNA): TGTGCCAGCAGTTCATTAGATACGCAGTATTTT.

The CDR3 DNA is TGTGCCAGCAGCTTAGAGGGAGTCTCTGGAAACACCATATATTTT. Translating it yields CASSLEGVSGNTIYF. The rearrangement uses TRBV7-9 and TRBJ1-3; D remains unclear. Germline CDR1 SEHNR, CDR2 FQNEAQ (reference sequence). The CDR3 is 15 residues long. The germline V and J ends were trimmed by 1 base and 0 bases, with 7 bases remaining between them. The whole variable domain, remainder taken from reference TRBV7-9 and TRBJ1-3, is DTGVSQNPRHKITKRGQNVTFRCDPISEHNRLYWYRQTLGQGPEFLTYFQNEAQLEKSRLLSDRFSAERPKGSFSTLEIQRTEQGDSAMYLCASSLEGVSGNTIYFGEGSWLTVV.

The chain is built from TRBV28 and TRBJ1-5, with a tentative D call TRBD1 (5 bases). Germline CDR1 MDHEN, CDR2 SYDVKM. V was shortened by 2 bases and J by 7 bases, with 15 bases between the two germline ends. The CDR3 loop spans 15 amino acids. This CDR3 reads CASSLVGGETQPQHF. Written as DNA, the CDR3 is TGTGCCAGCAGTTTAGTGGGGGGAGAGACGCAGCCCCAGCATTTT.

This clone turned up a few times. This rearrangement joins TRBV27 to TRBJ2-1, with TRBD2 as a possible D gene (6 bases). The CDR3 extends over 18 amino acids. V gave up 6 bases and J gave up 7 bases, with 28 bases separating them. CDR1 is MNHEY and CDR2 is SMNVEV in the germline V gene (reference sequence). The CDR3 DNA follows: TGTGCCAGCAGCACAATAAAAAAGGACTACCCGACTTTGAATGAGCAGTTCTTC. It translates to CASSTIKKDYPTLNEQFF.

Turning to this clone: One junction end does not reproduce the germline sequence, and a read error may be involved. CDR3 in DNA: TGCGCCAGCAGGCAAGGACTAGCGGGATACAATGAGCAGTTCTTC. Residues: CASRQGLAGYNEQFF. This rearrangement joins TRBV4-1 to TRBJ2-1; 12 bases agree with TRBD2. Germline V gene lookup returns CDR1 MGHRA and CDR2 YSYEKL. CDR3 length: 15 amino acids.

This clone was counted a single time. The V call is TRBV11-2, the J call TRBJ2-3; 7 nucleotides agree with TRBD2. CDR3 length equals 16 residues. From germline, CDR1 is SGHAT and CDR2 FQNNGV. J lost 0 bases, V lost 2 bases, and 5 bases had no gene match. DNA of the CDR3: TGTGCCAGCAGCTTAATGTCTAGCGGAAGCACAGATACGCAGTATTTT. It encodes CASSLMSSGSTDTQYF.

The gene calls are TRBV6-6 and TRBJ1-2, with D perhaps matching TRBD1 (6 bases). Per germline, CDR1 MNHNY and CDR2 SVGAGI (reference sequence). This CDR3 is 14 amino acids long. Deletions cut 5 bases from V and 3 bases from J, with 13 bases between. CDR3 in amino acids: CASSEGVSDYGYTF. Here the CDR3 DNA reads TGTGCCAGCAGTGAGGGGGTGTCGGACTATGGCTACACCTTC.

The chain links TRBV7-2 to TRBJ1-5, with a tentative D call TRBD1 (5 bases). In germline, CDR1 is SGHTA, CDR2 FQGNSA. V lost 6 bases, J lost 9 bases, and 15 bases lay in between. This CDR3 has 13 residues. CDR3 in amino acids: CASSPRPGGPQHF. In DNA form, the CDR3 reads TGTGCCAGCAGTCCAAGGCCGGGGGGGCCCCAGCATTTT.

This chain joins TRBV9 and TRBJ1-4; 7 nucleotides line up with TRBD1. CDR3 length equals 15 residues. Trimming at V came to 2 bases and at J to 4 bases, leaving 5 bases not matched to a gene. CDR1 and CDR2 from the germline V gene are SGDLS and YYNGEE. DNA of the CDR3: TGTGCCAGCAGCGTGGGGCAGGGGGTTAATGAAAAACTGTTTTTT. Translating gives CASSVGQGVNEKLFF.

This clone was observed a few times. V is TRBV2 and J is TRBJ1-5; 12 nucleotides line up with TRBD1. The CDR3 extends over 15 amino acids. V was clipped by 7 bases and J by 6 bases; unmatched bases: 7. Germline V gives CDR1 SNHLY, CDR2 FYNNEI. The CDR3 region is CASTGDRGQGQPQHF. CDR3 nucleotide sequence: TGTGCCAGCACCGGGGACAGGGGGCAGGGTCAGCCCCAGCATTTT. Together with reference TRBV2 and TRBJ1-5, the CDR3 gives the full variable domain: EPEVTQTPSHQVTQMGQEVILRCVPISNHLYFYWYRQILGQKVEFLVSFYNNEISEKSEIFDDQFSVERPDGSNFTLKIRSTKLEDSAMYFCASTGDRGQGQPQHFGDGTRLSIL.

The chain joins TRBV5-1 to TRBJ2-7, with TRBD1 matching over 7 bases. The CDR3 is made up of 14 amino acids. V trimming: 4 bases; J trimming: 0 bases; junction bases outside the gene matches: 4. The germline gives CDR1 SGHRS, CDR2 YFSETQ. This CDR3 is CASSPGTDSYEQYF. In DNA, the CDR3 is TGCGCCAGCAGCCCGGGGACAGACTCCTACGAGCAGTACTTC. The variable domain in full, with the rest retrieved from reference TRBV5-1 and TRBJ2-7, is KAGVTQTPRYLIKTRGQQVTLSCSPISGHRSVSWYQQTPGQGLQFLFEYFSETQRNKGNFPGRFSGRQFSNSRSEMNVSTLELGDSALYLCASSPGTDSYEQYFGPGTRLTVT.

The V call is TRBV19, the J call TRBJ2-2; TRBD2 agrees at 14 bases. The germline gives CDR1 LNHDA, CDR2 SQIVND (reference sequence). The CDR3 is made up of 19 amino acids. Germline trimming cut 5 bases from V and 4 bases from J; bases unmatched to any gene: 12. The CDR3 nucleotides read TGTGCCAGTAGTTCGCCCGGGACTAGCGGGAGTATAGGCACCGGGGAGCTGTTTTTT. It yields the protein CASSSPGTSGSIGTGELFF.

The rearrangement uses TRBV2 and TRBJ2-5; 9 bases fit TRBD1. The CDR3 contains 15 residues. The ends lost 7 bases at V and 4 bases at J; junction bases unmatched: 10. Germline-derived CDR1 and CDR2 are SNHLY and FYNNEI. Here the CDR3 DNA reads TGTGCCAGCATCGAAACGGGACAGGGAACAGAGACCCAGTACTTC. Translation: CASIETGQGTETQYF.

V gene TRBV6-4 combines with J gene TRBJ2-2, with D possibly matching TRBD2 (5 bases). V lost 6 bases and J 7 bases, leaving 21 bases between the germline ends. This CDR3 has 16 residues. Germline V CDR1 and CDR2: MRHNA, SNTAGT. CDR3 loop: CASSPRGRPSGGELFF. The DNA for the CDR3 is TGTGCCAGCAGCCCTCGCGGGCGTCCTTCTGGCGGGGAGCTGTTTTTT.

The CDR3 nucleotides read TGTGCCACCAGTGACCGGACAGGTGGGGCCAACGTCCTGACTTTC. Its translation is CATSDRTGGANVLTF. The chain links TRBV24-1 to TRBJ2-6; 7 bases are shared with TRBD1. Germline CDR1 is KGHDR and CDR2 is SFDVKD. This CDR3 has 15 residues. V was pared by 4 bases and J by 3 bases, with 2 bases of the junction left unmatched.

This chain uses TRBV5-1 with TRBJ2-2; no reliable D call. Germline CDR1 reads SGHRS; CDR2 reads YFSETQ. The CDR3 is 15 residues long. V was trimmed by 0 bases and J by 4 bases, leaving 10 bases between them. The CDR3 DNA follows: TGCGCCAGCAGCTTGGCTCGGGTAACCACCGGGGAGCTGTTTTTT. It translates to CASSLARVTTGELFF.

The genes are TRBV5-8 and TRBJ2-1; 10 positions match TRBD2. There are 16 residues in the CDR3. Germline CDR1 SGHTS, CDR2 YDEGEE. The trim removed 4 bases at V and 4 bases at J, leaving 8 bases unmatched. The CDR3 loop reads CASSPYTSGVYNEQFF. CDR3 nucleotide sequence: TGTGCCAGCAGCCCATATACTAGCGGGGTTTACAATGAGCAGTTCTTC.

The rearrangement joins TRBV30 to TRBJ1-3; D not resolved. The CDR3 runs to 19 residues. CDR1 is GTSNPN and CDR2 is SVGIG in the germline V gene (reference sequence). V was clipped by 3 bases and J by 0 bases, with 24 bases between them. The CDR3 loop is CAWRQTGLRTFSSGNTIYF. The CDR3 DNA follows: TGTGCCTGGAGGCAAACTGGGCTTCGCACTTTCAGCTCTGGAAACACCATATATTTT.

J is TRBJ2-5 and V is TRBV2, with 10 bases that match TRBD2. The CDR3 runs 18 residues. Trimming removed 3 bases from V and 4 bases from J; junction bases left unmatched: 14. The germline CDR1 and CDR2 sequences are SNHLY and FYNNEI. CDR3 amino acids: CASSDVWLAGVGRETQYF. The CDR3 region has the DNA TGTGCCAGCAGTGACGTTTGGCTAGCGGGAGTCGGTAGAGAGACCCAGTACTTC. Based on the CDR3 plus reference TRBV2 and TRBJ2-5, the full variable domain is EPEVTQTPSHQVTQMGQEVILRCVPISNHLYFYWYRQILGQKVEFLVSFYNNEISEKSEIFDDQFSVERPDGSNFTLKIRSTKLEDSAMYFCASSDVWLAGVGRETQYFGPGTRLLVL.

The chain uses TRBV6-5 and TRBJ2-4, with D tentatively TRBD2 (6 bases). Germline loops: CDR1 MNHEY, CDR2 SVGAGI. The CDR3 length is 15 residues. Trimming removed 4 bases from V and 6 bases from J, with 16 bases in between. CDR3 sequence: CASSLQDTGGNIQYF. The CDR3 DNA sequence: TGTGCCAGCAGTTTACAGGACACCGGGGGAAACATTCAGTACTTC.